Listed here are 14 T cell receptor beta chains from one sample, sequenced in a study of immune characterization of retroperitoneal liposarcoma. TCRdb re-called the PCR reads through MiXCR, storing one row per CDR3 protein. The repertoire consists of 10,000 or so distinct CDR3 sequences, with about a quarter occurring once and the leading ten covering under 9.5%. Source material: tumor tissue. These receptors were collected from a male donor with retroperitoneal liposarcoma.

The gene calls are TRBV7-3 and TRBJ2-4; 10 nucleotides match TRBD2. Germline V gene lookup returns CDR1 SGHTA and CDR2 FQGTGA. Trimming removed 4 bases from V and 13 bases from J; junction bases left unmatched: 19. The CDR3 length is 17 residues. The CDR3 region is CASSSTSAGGARYEQYF. The CDR3 DNA is TGTGCCAGCAGCTCGACGTCAGCGGGAGGGGCACGTTATGAGCAGTACTTC.

This clonotype was seen just once. A single base separates this from a much larger clone, so it may be a read error. The rearrangement uses TRBV6-6 and TRBJ2-3, with 11 bases identical to TRBD2. The CDR3 runs 14 residues. CDR1 MNHNY and CDR2 SVGAGI come from the germline V gene (reference sequence). J lost 2 bases, V lost 10 bases, and 5 bases had no gene match. The CDR3, as DNA: TGTGCCAACAGACTAGCGGGGCCCACAGATACGCAGTATTTT. Encoded protein: CANRLAGPTDTQYF.

Of note for this clonotype: The CDR3 end shows no conserved phenylalanine or tryptophan, and so a read error is likely. Because the CDR3's place on the DNA is in doubt, the DNA is left out and the CDR3 is given as listed by TCRdb. This chain joins TRBV12-3 or TRBV12-4 and TRBJ2-3; TRBD2 is taken as the D call from the table, unchecked against the DNA. Including both end residues, the CDR3 is 15 amino acids long. CDR3 loop: CASSPSTRESLRAVL.

The genes are TRBV7-2 and TRBJ2-5; 8 bases fit TRBD1. CDR3 length equals 15 residues. The V and J ends lost 3 bases and 11 bases, in that order; junction bases with no gene match: 14. Germline V gene data show CDR1 as SGHTA and CDR2 as FQGNSA. DNA of the CDR3: TGTGCCAGCAGCTTGAACAGGGGGGCCTACAATGAGCAGTACTTC. Protein: CASSLNRGAYNEQYF.

This chain uses TRBV6-1 with TRBJ2-4; TRBD2 matches 9 bases. TRBJ2-7 matches the DNA end more closely, so the J call is doubtful. The CDR3 contains 13 residues. In germline, CDR1 is MNHNS, CDR2 SASEGT. Written as DNA, the CDR3 is TGTGCCAGCAGCTTTAGCGGGAGCAACGAGCAGTACTTC. This codes for CASSFSGSNEQYF.

This clonotype came up a few times. The rearrangement links TRBV4-1 to TRBJ2-7; D unclear. This CDR3 region has 13 residues. Deletions cut 4 bases from V and 7 bases from J, with 14 bases between. Germline loops: CDR1 MGHRA, CDR2 YSYEKL. The CDR3 nucleotides are TGCGCCAGCAGCCCGGATTCATGGCGGGAGCAGTACTTC. Protein: CASSPDSWREQYF.

This clonotype was detected only a few times. V and J are TRBV10-1 and TRBJ2-1; D ambiguous. Gene TRBJ2-7 matches the end of the DNA better, so the J call may be wrong. The CDR3 contains 14 residues. Germline V CDR1 and CDR2: WNHNN, SYGVQD (reference sequence). DNA for the CDR3: TGCGCCAGCAGTCAATCGGTTGGTAGTGACGAGCAGTACTTC. Amino acids: CASSQSVGSDEQYF.

The CDR3 sequence: CASRAGLAGGVQYF. The DNA of the CDR3 is TGTGCCAGCAGGGCGGGGCTAGCGGGGGGTGTGCAGTACTTC. The chain carries TRBV7-2 and TRBJ2-5, with 11 bases aligning to TRBD2. CDR3 length: 14 residues. CDR1 and CDR2 from the germline V gene are SGHTA and FQGNSA. V gave up 6 bases and J gave up 11 bases; unmatched junction bases: 11. Variable domain in full (rest from reference TRBV7-2 and TRBJ2-5): GAGVSQSPSNKVTEKGKDVELRCDPISGHTALYWYRQSLGQGLEFLIYFQGNSAPDKSGLPSDRFSAERTGGSVSTLTIQRTQQEDSAVYLCASRAGLAGGVQYFGPGTRLLVL.

By share, this clonotype ranks as medium-sized. The V call is TRBV7-2, the J call TRBJ2-1, with TRBD2 matching over 12 bases. The J call is doubtful: the DNA matches TRBJ2-7 better. This CDR3 spans 15 amino acids. In germline, CDR1 is SGHTA, CDR2 FQGNSA. CDR3 DNA: TGTGCCAGCAGCCCATCTAGCGGGAGGGCCTACGAGCAGTACTTC. Its translation is CASSPSSGRAYEQYF.

This clonotype came up a few times. The chain couples TRBV12-3 or TRBV12-4 to TRBJ2-1; no clear D gene. The CDR3 is 14 amino acids. Trimming took off 7 bases at V and 13 bases at J, with 23 bases between the two ends. CDR3 nucleotide sequence: TGTGCCAGCACCACGGCGGACGGCGCACAGACCCAGTTCTTC. It encodes CASTTADGAQTQFF.

In its sample, this clonotype was seen a few times. This sequence joins TRBV27 and TRBJ2-5; TRBD1 aligns across 7 bases. TRBJ2-7 explains the end of the DNA better; the J call may be wrong. The CDR3 extends over 16 amino acids. Germline V gene data show CDR1 as MNHEY and CDR2 as SMNVEV (reference sequence). The CDR3 region is CASSSLRQGISYEQYF. DNA for the CDR3: TGTGCCAGCAGTTCCCTTCGACAGGGTATCAGCTACGAGCAGTACTTC.

Relative to its sample, this clonotype is medium-sized (0.01 to 0.1%). The chain carries TRBV6-1 and TRBJ2-2; TRBD1 matches 7 bases. The V segment lost 2 bases and the J segment 5 bases; nucleotides outside the gene matches: 2. Germline V gene data show CDR1 as MNHNS and CDR2 as SASEGT. The CDR3 is 14 amino acids. CDR3 DNA sequence: TGTGCCAGCAGTGAACACAGGGGAACCGGGGAGCTGTTTTTT. Protein product: CASSEHRGTGELFF.

In its sample, this clonotype was seen once. The chain carries TRBV11-2 and TRBJ2-5; D is possibly TRBD2 (5 bases). Near its end, the DNA agrees better with TRBJ2-1, so the J call may be wrong. From germline, CDR1 is SGHAT and CDR2 FQNNGV. The CDR3 is 12 residues long. The CDR3 here is CASSLNDYEQFF. The CDR3 DNA is TGTGCCAGCAGCTTAAACGACTACGAGCAGTTCTTC.

By share, this clonotype ranks as medium-sized (0.01 to 0.1%). The chain carries TRBV10-3 and TRBJ2-2, with 8 positions matching TRBD2. The CDR3 length is 14 residues. With 3 bases clipped from V and 6 bases from J, the junction kept 3 bases outside the gene matches. Germline V gene sequence: CDR1 ENHRY, CDR2 SYGVKD. The CDR3, as DNA: TGTGCCATCAGTGATGTCGGGGGGGCCGGGGAGCTGTTTTTT. Its translation: CAISDVGGAGELFF.